These T cell receptor beta chains were read from a single sample in a study of blood T cell repertoires in COVID-19. The assay was immunoSEQ multiplex PCR, and TCRdb's table has in-frame clones only and misses some. The sample has approximately 260,000 clones; 88% are singletons. The sequenced material came from PBMCs or T cells enriched from blood (not recorded which). All receptors derive from a woman in her 40s with acute COVID-19. The CDR3 runs from the conserved cysteine through the conserved F or W. Fields, in order: CDR3 protein, V gene, J gene.

CDR3aa: CATSTYRVNSNQPQHF; v_gene: TRBV15; j_gene: TRBJ1-5
CDR3aa: CASTLFNPDREVTFF; v_gene: TRBV5-1; j_gene: TRBJ1-1
CDR3aa: CASSPSGNNEQFF; v_gene: TRBV12-3/TRBV12-4; j_gene: TRBJ2-1
CDR3aa: CASSPPQGRAEAFF; v_gene: TRBV18; j_gene: TRBJ1-1
CDR3aa: CATRDRGMKAFF; v_gene: TRBV24-1; j_gene: TRBJ1-1
CDR3aa: CASSLGQWGDKLNTGELFF; v_gene: TRBV11-3; j_gene: TRBJ2-2
CDR3aa: CASQDIGVPYEQYF; v_gene: TRBV27; j_gene: TRBJ2-7
CDR3aa: CASSLAGDTEAFF; v_gene: TRBV5-1; j_gene: TRBJ1-1
CDR3aa: CASSYPGSATYNEQFF; v_gene: TRBV6-2/TRBV6-3; j_gene: TRBJ2-1
CDR3aa: CASSQDGGGDQPQHF; v_gene: TRBV4-2; j_gene: TRBJ1-5
CDR3aa: CASRGLLGDGIYNEQFF; v_gene: TRBV28; j_gene: TRBJ2-1
CDR3aa: CASSLEQGVNTEAFF; v_gene: TRBV28; j_gene: TRBJ1-1
CDR3aa: CASSGTSPGNEQFF; v_gene: TRBV10-1; j_gene: TRBJ2-1
CDR3aa: CASSTPGELFF; v_gene: TRBV18; j_gene: TRBJ2-2
CDR3aa: CASSAGVRGYTF; v_gene: TRBV9; j_gene: TRBJ1-2
CDR3aa: CASSPGQGGETQYF; v_gene: TRBV7-9; j_gene: TRBJ2-5
CDR3aa: CASSQDPTLPTRMKQYF; v_gene: TRBV4-1; j_gene: TRBJ2-7
CDR3aa: CASSPNPGQGNYGYTF; v_gene: TRBV28; j_gene: TRBJ1-2
CDR3aa: CSASATGGAFGEKLFF; v_gene: TRBV20-1; j_gene: TRBJ1-4
CDR3aa: CAWSVDREYSPLHF; v_gene: TRBV30; j_gene: TRBJ1-6
CDR3aa: CASSRTFGQPQHF; v_gene: TRBV14; j_gene: TRBJ1-5
CDR3aa: CASSQDFSTGSGYTF; v_gene: TRBV4-1; j_gene: TRBJ1-2
CDR3aa: CASSFRGDQPQHF; v_gene: TRBV12-3/TRBV12-4; j_gene: TRBJ1-5
CDR3aa: CASTPAPGRSTNEKLFF; v_gene: TRBV5-4; j_gene: TRBJ1-4
CDR3aa: CASSPPGRETQYF; v_gene: TRBV7-3; j_gene: TRBJ2-5
CDR3aa: CASSPTATSPYEQYF; v_gene: TRBV2; j_gene: TRBJ2-7
CDR3aa: CASSQVPGQGNEKLFF; v_gene: TRBV11-2; j_gene: TRBJ1-4
CDR3aa: CASSYRVEAFF; v_gene: TRBV12-3/TRBV12-4; j_gene: TRBJ1-1
CDR3aa: CATSVGENTEAFF; v_gene: TRBV24-1; j_gene: TRBJ1-1
CDR3aa: CASSLVASGRFYEQYF; v_gene: TRBV19; j_gene: TRBJ2-7
CDR3aa: CASSRGGDDGYTF; v_gene: TRBV5-1; j_gene: TRBJ1-2
CDR3aa: CASSESAGGPLSAQETQYF; v_gene: TRBV10-1; j_gene: TRBJ2-5
CDR3aa: CASSLGGQPRGYTF; v_gene: TRBV11-3; j_gene: TRBJ1-2
CDR3aa: CASSQFLTSGRGDTQYF; v_gene: TRBV14; j_gene: TRBJ2-3
CDR3aa: CASSAQVQQWNTEAFF; v_gene: TRBV9; j_gene: TRBJ1-1
CDR3aa: CASSLVFGQGAHTGELFF; v_gene: TRBV5-6; j_gene: TRBJ2-2
CDR3aa: CASSQEGAIGSPLHF; v_gene: TRBV6-5; j_gene: TRBJ1-6
CDR3aa: CASSPDRMNTEAFF; v_gene: TRBV28; j_gene: TRBJ1-1
CDR3aa: CASSLTTREGQPQHF; v_gene: TRBV7-9; j_gene: TRBJ1-5
CDR3aa: CASSPPGQGSAGLEAFF; v_gene: TRBV28; j_gene: TRBJ1-1
CDR3aa: CASSLRQGHGYTF; v_gene: TRBV27; j_gene: TRBJ1-2
CDR3aa: CASSTRVQNTNYGYTF; v_gene: TRBV7-8; j_gene: TRBJ1-2
CDR3aa: CASSLGQGNYNEQFF; v_gene: TRBV11-3; j_gene: TRBJ2-1
CDR3aa: CASSLRAGAGTGELFF; v_gene: TRBV11-3; j_gene: TRBJ2-2
CDR3aa: CASSSLAGGLTDTQYF; v_gene: TRBV5-1; j_gene: TRBJ2-3
CDR3aa: CASSYLSQETQYF; v_gene: TRBV6-2/TRBV6-3; j_gene: TRBJ2-5
CDR3aa: CASSSGSFSEQFF; v_gene: TRBV19; j_gene: TRBJ2-1
CDR3aa: CASSPPGLALDTQYF; v_gene: TRBV3-1/TRBV3-2; j_gene: TRBJ2-3
CDR3aa: CASSLGAGDQPQHF; v_gene: TRBV5-1; j_gene: TRBJ1-5
CDR3aa: CAVGQSTNTGELFF; v_gene: TRBV25-1; j_gene: TRBJ2-2
CDR3aa: CASSLEGGYGYTF; v_gene: TRBV6-5; j_gene: TRBJ1-2
CDR3aa: CASSPGLAGGETQYF; v_gene: TRBV5-1; j_gene: TRBJ2-5
CDR3aa: CASSLAWEVYNEQFF; v_gene: TRBV7-2; j_gene: TRBJ2-1
CDR3aa: CASSPGLAGVWETQYF; v_gene: TRBV7-9; j_gene: TRBJ2-5
CDR3aa: CAISGGFSSGANVLTF; v_gene: TRBV10-3; j_gene: TRBJ2-6
CDR3aa: CASSSRMTSNYGYTF; v_gene: TRBV7-9; j_gene: TRBJ1-2
CDR3aa: CASSSSTGNTEAFF; v_gene: TRBV18; j_gene: TRBJ1-1
CDR3aa: CANKTGTGDFQPQHF; v_gene: TRBV28; j_gene: TRBJ1-5